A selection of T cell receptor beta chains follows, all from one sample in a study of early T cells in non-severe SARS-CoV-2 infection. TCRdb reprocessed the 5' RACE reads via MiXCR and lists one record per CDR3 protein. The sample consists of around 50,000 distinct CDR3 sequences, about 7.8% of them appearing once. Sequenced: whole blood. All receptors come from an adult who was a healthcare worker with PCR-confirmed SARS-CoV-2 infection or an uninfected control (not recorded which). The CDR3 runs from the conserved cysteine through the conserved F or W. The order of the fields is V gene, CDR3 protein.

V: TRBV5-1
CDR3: CASSHTGPLRHQPQHF

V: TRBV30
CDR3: CAWSGQGNSPLHF

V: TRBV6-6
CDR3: CASSYSNGGRETQYF

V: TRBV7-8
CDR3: CASSLSRGASEKLFF

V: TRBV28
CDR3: CASSPGQGGHEQYF

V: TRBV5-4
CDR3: CASSPGLARTDTQYF

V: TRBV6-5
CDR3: CASSYHSANTGELFF

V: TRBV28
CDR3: CASSPTGRSGYTF

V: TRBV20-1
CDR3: CSASRASGGSDTQYF

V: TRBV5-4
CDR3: CASSLVRDNEQFF

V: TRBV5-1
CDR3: CASSLGREVNTEAFF

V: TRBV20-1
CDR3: CSATRPISGGETQYF

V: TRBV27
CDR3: CASSPLETVRGLAGTDTQYF

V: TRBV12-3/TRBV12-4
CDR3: CASLPVSGNTIYF

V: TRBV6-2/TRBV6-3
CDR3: CASRSLPTEAFF

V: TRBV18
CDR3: CASSPLETGAGHYEQYF

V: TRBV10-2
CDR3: CASKEQRAMNTEAFF

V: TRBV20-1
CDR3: CSARAGTGGYGYTF

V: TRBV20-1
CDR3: CSAQTSYGELFF

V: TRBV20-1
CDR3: CSANTGTGDEKLFF

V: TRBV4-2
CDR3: CASSQESRGTYEQYF

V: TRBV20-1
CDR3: CSASAGTGFGSPLHF

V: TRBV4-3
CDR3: CASSQLPGRVDSPLHF

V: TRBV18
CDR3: CASSPGINYGYTF

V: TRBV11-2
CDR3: CASSLDGTTTDTQYF

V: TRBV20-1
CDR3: CSARDTAQGGGYTF

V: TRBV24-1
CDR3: CATSNPGTSPDTQYF

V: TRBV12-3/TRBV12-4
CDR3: CASSATGTRSEAFF

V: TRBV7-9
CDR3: CASSPRNSPLHF

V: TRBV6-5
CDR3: CASSYTGETQYF

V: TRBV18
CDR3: CASSPRAGGPYNEQFF

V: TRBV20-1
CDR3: CSARQDNNSPLHF

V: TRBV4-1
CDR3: CASSSEGAQFLGELFF

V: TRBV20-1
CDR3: CSARDQEFPDTQYF

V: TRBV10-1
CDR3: CASSPGAGIYEQYF

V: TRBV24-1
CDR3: CATSDFSGGASYNEQFF

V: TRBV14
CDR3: CASSRGGSGADTQYF

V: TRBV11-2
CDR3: CASSLERGGYNEQFF

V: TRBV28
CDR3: CASSLPRYNSPLHF

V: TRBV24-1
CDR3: CATSDTVPGQAGYGYTF

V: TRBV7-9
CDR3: CASSPGTGGPTNEKLFF

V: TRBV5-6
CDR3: CASSWTAKNIQYF

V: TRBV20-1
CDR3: CSAEKMSNEQFF

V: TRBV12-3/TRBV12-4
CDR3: CASSPQGALYQPQHF

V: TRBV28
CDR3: CASSLGGQPPYGYTF

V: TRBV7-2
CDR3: CASSSRGYGNTIYF

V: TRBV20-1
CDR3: CSARGVWTGTYEQYF

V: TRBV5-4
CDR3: CASSTTSLRSEQYF

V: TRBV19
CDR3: CASRSAGDTGELFF

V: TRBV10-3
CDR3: CAIRSSGGADEQFF

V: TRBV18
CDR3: CASFGAANTGELFF

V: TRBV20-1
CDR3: CSATNPTDTQYF

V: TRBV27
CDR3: CASSFSRQGSYGYTF

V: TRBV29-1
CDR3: CSVGTSGGATDEQFF